This entry lists 13 T cell receptor beta chains sequenced from one sample in a study of tumour-infiltrating T cells in Burkitt lymphoma. Data came from immunoSEQ multiplex PCR; TCRdb stores just in-frame clones and leaves some out. The profile shows roughly 2,300 clones, 88% of them singletons. The sequenced sample consisted of tumor tissue. These receptors originate from a human donor with diffuse large B-cell lymphoma.

The V gene is TRBV5-1, the J gene TRBJ1-1; no reliable D call. Germline values: CDR1 SGHRS, CDR2 YFSETQ. The CDR3 is made up of 13 amino acids. V lost 1 base and J 6 bases, leaving 10 bases between the germline ends. The CDR3 spells CASSLMEEAEAFF. DNA for the CDR3: TGCGCCAGCAGCTTGATGGAGGAGGCTGAAGCTTTCTTT.

The chain recombines TRBV5-4 with TRBJ2-3; D gene unclear. Trimming took 3 bases from V and 2 from J, leaving 10 bases between them. The CDR3 runs to 14 residues. The germline gives CDR1 SGHNT, CDR2 YYREEE (reference sequence). The CDR3 region is CASSSGQVTDTQYF. In DNA, the CDR3 is TGTGCCAGCAGCTCGGGCCAAGTCACAGATACGCAGTATTTT. Filled out from reference TRBV5-4 and TRBJ2-3, the complete variable domain reads ETGVTQSPTHLIKTRGQQVTLRCSSQSGHNTVSWYQQALGQGPQFIFQYYREEENGRGNFPPRFSGLQFPNYSSELNVNALELDDSALYLCASSSGQVTDTQYFGPGTRLTVL.

The rearrangement links TRBV18 to TRBJ1-3; 11 bases line up with TRBD1. The length of the CDR3 is 16 residues. Germline trimming cut 3 bases from V and 0 bases from J; bases unmatched to any gene: 1. Germline values: CDR1 KGHSH, CDR2 LQKENI. Written as DNA, the CDR3 is TGTGCCAGCTCACCCGGGACAGGGGGCTCTGGAAACACCATATATTTT. Translated, it gives CASSPGTGGSGNTIYF.

V gene TRBV18 combines with J gene TRBJ2-2, with TRBD1 matching 9 bases. The CDR3 totals 18 residues. V dropped 3 bases and J dropped 5; count of bases not matched to a gene: 13. Germline lookup yields CDR1 KGHSH and CDR2 LQKENI. The CDR3 region has the DNA TGTGCCAGCTCACCTACGACCCTGGGACAGGGCAATACCGGGGAGCTGTTTTTT. Its protein is CASSPTTLGQGNTGELFF. Filled out from reference TRBV18 and TRBJ2-2, the complete variable domain reads NAGVMQNPRHLVRRRGQEARLRCSPMKGHSHVYWYRQLPEEGLKFMVYLQKENIIDESGMPKERFSAEFPKEGPSILRIQQVVRGDSAAYFCASSPTTLGQGNTGELFFGEGSRLTVL.

The gene calls are TRBV27 and TRBJ1-2; D is perhaps TRBD1 (6 bases). The V gene's germline CDR1 is MNHEY and CDR2 SMNVEV (reference sequence). Trimming stripped 5 bases from V and 3 bases from J, with 16 bases between. The CDR3 is made up of 15 amino acids. The CDR3: CASSLRTRGDYGYTF. In nucleotides, the CDR3 is TGTGCCAGCAGTCTACGGACAAGGGGGGACTATGGCTACACCTTC.

The J gene is TRBJ1-2, the V gene TRBV10-3, with D uncertain. The V end lost 1 base, the J end lost 3 bases, and 3 bases lay between the germline ends. The CDR3 sequence is 12 residues long. Germline assignment: CDR1 ENHRY and CDR2 SYGVKD. CDR3 coding DNA: TGTGCCATCAGTGAGTTGGACTATGGCTACACCTTC. Protein sequence: CAISELDYGYTF.

The chain has TRBV4-2 and TRBJ1-5; 10 nucleotides align to TRBD1. Germline CDR1 LGHNA, CDR2 YNFKEQ. CDR3 size: 14 residues. J was trimmed by 6 bases and V by 1 base; bases with no gene match: 0. The CDR3: CASSQGQGAQPQHF. The CDR3 DNA is TGTGCCAGCAGCCAAGGACAGGGGGCTCAGCCCCAGCATTTT.

The chain combines TRBV11-2 with TRBJ2-7, with 7 bases aligning to TRBD2. Germline V gene sequence: CDR1 SGHAT, CDR2 FQNNGV. The CDR3 runs 15 residues. V dropped 4 bases and J dropped 0; count of bases not matched to a gene: 6. Here the CDR3 reads CASSSLATLSYEQYF. CDR3 DNA: TGTGCCAGCAGCTCACTAGCGACCCTCTCCTACGAGCAGTACTTC. Combining the CDR3 with reference TRBV11-2 and TRBJ2-7 gives the whole variable domain EAGVAQSPRYKIIEKRQSVAFWCNPISGHATLYWYQQILGQGPKLLIQFQNNGVVDDSQLPKDRFSAERLKGVDSTLKIQPAKLEDSAVYLCASSSLATLSYEQYFGPGTRLTVT.

This chain joins TRBV19 and TRBJ2-7, with D tentatively TRBD2 (5 bases). In germline, CDR1 is LNHDA, CDR2 SQIVND (reference sequence). V lost 4 bases and J 2 bases, leaving 12 bases between the germline ends. This CDR3 has 14 amino acids. As DNA, the CDR3 is TGTGCCAGTAGTACCCCCCAGCGGACCTACGAGCAGTACTTC. It codes for CASSTPQRTYEQYF.

The CDR3 coding sequence is TGTGCCAGCAGTTACTCGAACGGGGGCTGGGCCGGGGAGCTGTTTTTT. This gives the protein CASSYSNGGWAGELFF. This chain joins TRBV6-5 and TRBJ2-2, with D perhaps being TRBD1 or TRBD2 (6 bases each). CDR1 is MNHEY, CDR2 SVGAGI, per germline. The V end was cut by 0 bases, the J end by 6 bases, with 14 bases between. The CDR3 consists of 16 residues.

V gene TRBV9 combines with J gene TRBJ2-3; 11 bases map to TRBD2. V lost 0 bases and J lost 11; bases outside the gene matches: 8. Germline V gene sequence: CDR1 SGDLS, CDR2 YYNGEE. The CDR3 has 15 amino acids. The DNA for the CDR3 is TGTGCCAGCAGCGTAGAAGGTAGCGGGAGGGTTAAGCAGTATTTT. It encodes CASSVEGSGRVKQYF. Variable domain in full (rest from reference TRBV9 and TRBJ2-3): DSGVTQTPKHLITATGQRVTLRCSPRSGDLSVYWYQQSLDQGLQFLIQYYNGEERAKGNILERFSAQQFPDLHSELNLSSLELGDSALYFCASSVEGSGRVKQYFGPGTRLTVL.

The V call is TRBV13, the J call TRBJ1-1, with TRBD1 matching 10 bases. The V gene end was trimmed by 2 bases and the J gene end by 3 bases; junction bases not matched to a gene: 3. Per germline, CDR1 PRHDT and CDR2 FYEKMQ (reference sequence). This CDR3 is built from 15 residues. The CDR3 protein is CASSLRGTGDTEAFF. The CDR3 nucleotides read TGTGCCAGCAGCTTACGGGGGACAGGGGACACTGAAGCTTTCTTT.

This clone showed up just once. The V gene is TRBV19, the J gene TRBJ1-1; a possible D gene is TRBD1 (6 bases). V was cut by 6 bases and J by 4 bases, with 21 bases left in between. The germline gives CDR1 LNHDA, CDR2 SQIVND (reference sequence). This CDR3 is 16 amino acids long. CDR3 residues: CASRPARGGAGTEAFF. The DNA for the CDR3 is TGTGCCAGTAGGCCCGCCAGGGGCGGTGCGGGCACTGAAGCTTTCTTT.